This TCR beta chain comes out of a study of vaccination and CD4 T cells after COVID-19. The treatment: roughly ten-day PBMC culture with coronavirus spike peptide pools or control peptides (ViraFEST assay). Via ViraFEST, peptide pools expanded antigen-specific T cells before TCR sequencing. Cultured CD4+ T cell DNA underwent sequencing with the Oncomine TCR Beta short-read assay. TCRdb re-called the PCR reads through MiXCR, storing one row per CDR3 protein. The table records around 21,000 distinct CDR3 sequences, less than 60% of them present only once. The V end lost 5 bases, the J end lost 0 bases, and 20 bases lay between the germline ends. The CDR3 has 17 residues. The germline CDR1 and CDR2 sequences are SGHKS and YYEKEE (reference sequence). Regarding this clonotype: Its antigen is undetermined.

The rearrangement links TRBV5-5 to TRBJ2-5, with a weak D call TRBD2 (7 bases). The sequence was obtained from a human donor who had recovered from COVID-19. The sample was CD4+ T cells from blood, cultured in vitro, taken after SARS-CoV-2 vaccination. The CDR3 DNA is TGTGCCAGCAGGTCAGGTGGGGGGGGCGGGTACCAAGAGACCCAGTACTTC. Its translation is CASRSGGGGGYQETQYF. Complete variable domain (other parts from reference TRBV5-5 and TRBJ2-5): DAGVTQSPTHLIKTRGQQVTLRCSPISGHKSVSWYQQVLGQGPQFIFQYYEKEERGRGNFPDRFSARQFPNYSSELNVNALLLGDSALYLCASRSGGGGGYQETQYFGPGTRLLVL.